Listed below are T cell receptor beta chains from one sample, sequenced in a study of shared clonotypes between healthy human individuals. TCRdb keeps only in-frame clones here, not all; method: immunoSEQ multiplex PCR. The repertoire includes about 1.1 million clones, around 78% of them detected once, and more than 0.5% sits in the top ten. The specimen sequenced was memory CD4+ T cells from PBMCs. Every receptor here comes from a man aged 18 to 30 in good health. Some clones in this sample may be carry-over from other donors' samples. The CDR3 runs from the conserved cysteine through the conserved F or W. Each record gives: V gene, D gene, clone size, J gene, CDR3 DNA, CDR3 protein. A D gene is named only where the DNA matches it firmly. Clone size is shown for a subset of rows, as once, few, many or a class of expanded clone.

TRBV7-2,-,-,TRBJ1-2,TGTGCCAGCAGCTTAGTACTCCCACTTAAAGGCTACACCTTC,CASSLVLPLKGYTF
TRBV2,-,-,TRBJ2-2,TGTGCCAGCTTTCGGGGACTGACGAACACCGGGGAGCTGTTTTTT,CASFRGLTNTGELFF
TRBV10-3,-,-,TRBJ2-7,TGTGCCATCAGTGTGTACGAGGGGGGCGAGCAGTACTTC,CAISVYEGGEQYF
TRBV5-6,-,-,TRBJ1-2,TGTGCCAGCAGCTTGCAGGGCAGCTACACCTTC,CASSLQGSYTF
TRBV30,-,-,TRBJ2-3,TGTGCCTGGAGTGTCTCCCGGTCGGCAGATACGCAGTATTTT,CAWSVSRSADTQYF
TRBV18,-,once,TRBJ1-4,TGTGCCAGCTCACTTTCCTTTGGTGGGGAACTGTTTTTT,CASSLSFGGELFF
TRBV5-1,TRBD1,-,TRBJ1-1,TGCGCCAGCAGCTTTCAACCCGGGACAGGGAACACTGAAGCTTTCTTT,CASSFQPGTGNTEAFF
TRBV7-9,-,-,TRBJ2-2,TGTGCCAGCAGTTTCGCCCTCGGGGAGCTGTTTTTT,CASSFALGELFF
TRBV19,-,few,TRBJ2-2,TGTGCCAGTAGTATAACAGTCGGAGCGAACACCGGGGAGCTGTTTTTT,CASSITVGANTGELFF
TRBV7-3,TRBD1,-,TRBJ2-7,TGTGCCAGCAGCTCGGACAGGTCGCCCGTCTACGAGCAGTACTTC,CASSSDRSPVYEQYF
TRBV30,TRBD1,once,TRBJ2-5,TGTGCCTGGAGCAGACAGGGTGGATTTTTTGAGCAGTACTTC,CAWSRQGGFFEQYF
TRBV29-1,-,once,TRBJ1-1,TGCAGCGTTGCAGGGACTCTCATGAACACTGAAGCTTTCTTT,CSVAGTLMNTEAFF
TRBV7-3,-,-,TRBJ1-1,TGTGCCAGCAGCCACGGACAAACTTTGAACACTGAAGCTTTCTTT,CASSHGQTLNTEAFF
TRBV5-1,TRBD2,-,TRBJ2-1,TGCGCCAGCAGCTTGGCAAGCGGGAGGGCCACTGAGCAGTTCTTC,CASSLASGRATEQFF
TRBV30,-,-,TRBJ1-2,TGTGCCTGGAGTGAACACCCGGGATACGGCTACACCTTC,CAWSEHPGYGYTF
TRBV4-2,-,-,TRBJ2-1,TGTGCCAGCAGCCTGAGGACTGCAAGCTCCTACAATGAGCAGTTCTTC,CASSLRTASSYNEQFF
TRBV9,-,-,TRBJ2-3,TGTGCCAGCACCCGGATAATCACAGATACGCAGTATTTT,CASTRIITDTQYF
TRBV10-3,-,-,TRBJ2-5,TGTGCCATCAGTGACAGGGGCCAGGCCCAAGAGACCCAGTACTTC,CAISDRGQAQETQYF
TRBV9,-,-,TRBJ2-5,TGTGCCAGCAGCGTAGGATGGGGGCTGGGGGAGACCCAGTACTTC,CASSVGWGLGETQYF
TRBV5-5,TRBD1,few,TRBJ1-1,TGTGCCAGCAGCTTGGCGACAGGGGGCTACACTGAAGCTTTCTTT,CASSLATGGYTEAFF
TRBV6-1,-,-,TRBJ2-5,TGTGCCAGCAGGGAAAGGGGGTTCGGAGCCCACCAAGAGACCCAGTACTTC,CASRERGFGAHQETQYF
TRBV7-3,TRBD1,once,TRBJ1-2,TGTGCCAGCAGCTCATCGGCAGGGACAGGGGGCTACACCTTC,CASSSSAGTGGYTF
TRBV7-9,TRBD1,-,TRBJ1-2,TGTGCCAGCAGCGCCGGACAGGGTGCTTACTATGGCTACACCTTC,CASSAGQGAYYGYTF
TRBV7-2,TRBD1,-,TRBJ2-4,TGTGCCAGCAGCTCGCCGGGACAGGGCTACATTCAGTACTTC,CASSSPGQGYIQYF
TRBV9,-,-,TRBJ2-1,TGTGCCAGCAGCGTAGATCCTAGCACCTATGAGCAGTTCTTC,CASSVDPSTYEQFF
TRBV7-3,-,-,TRBJ1-2,TGTGCCAGCAGCTCGCCAGGGGACAACTATGGCTACACCTTC,CASSSPGDNYGYTF